The 11 T cell receptor beta chains reported below all come from one sample, sequenced in a study of shared clonotypes between healthy human individuals. Some clones are missing from TCRdb's copy, which holds only in-frame ones; the method was immunoSEQ multiplex PCR. The top ten clones hold approximately 12% of a sample with about 460,000 clones, around 77% of them seen once. Sequencing input: PBMCs. These receptors originate from a woman between 35 and 50 years old in good health. Some clones in this sample may be carry-over from other donors' samples.

This clone was detected only a few times. The chain is built from TRBV30 and TRBJ2-1, with D tentatively TRBD2 (5 bases). V dropped 4 bases and J dropped 0 bases, with 10 bases sitting between them. This CDR3 region has 14 residues. Germline loops: CDR1 GTSNPN, CDR2 SVGIG (reference sequence). Here the CDR3 DNA reads TGTGCCTGGAAAAGGGAGAACTCCTACAATGAGCAGTTCTTC. This sequence encodes CAWKRENSYNEQFF.

The J gene is TRBJ1-1, the V gene TRBV28; no definite D call. The germline gives CDR1 MDHEN, CDR2 SYDVKM. There are 13 residues in the CDR3. Trimming shortened V by 3 bases and J by 1 base, and 6 bases separated the two germline ends. The CDR3 DNA reads as TGTGCCAGCAGTTTGAGAAGGAACACTGAAGCTTTCTTT. This gives the protein CASSLRRNTEAFF.

CDR3 in amino acids: CASSVASRVRGDEQFF. In nucleotides, the CDR3 is TGTGCCAGCAGCGTAGCGAGTCGCGTCCGAGGGGATGAGCAGTTCTTC. The chain recombines TRBV9 with TRBJ2-1; D assignment may be TRBD1 or TRBD2 (5 bases each). The CDR3 has 16 residues. Germline V gives CDR1 SGDLS, CDR2 YYNGEE. Trimming cost V 0 bases and J 8 bases, with 18 bases left between them.

In regard to this clone: A far larger clone is one base from this, pointing to a likely read error. The rearrangement links TRBV30 to TRBJ2-5; D possibly corresponds to TRBD2 (5 bases). CDR3 length: 16 residues. In germline, CDR1 is GTSNPN, CDR2 SVGIG (reference sequence). V gave up 0 bases and J gave up 7 bases, with 21 bases separating them. The CDR3 here is CAWSVGWTNLRGTQYF. The CDR3 bases are TGTGCCTGGAGTGTAGGGTGGACGAATCTCCGGGGGACCCAGTACTTC.

V is TRBV6-1 and J is TRBJ2-5, with D unresolved. In germline, CDR1 is MNHNS, CDR2 SASEGT. Trimming stripped 4 bases from V and 4 bases from J, with 13 bases between. CDR3 size: 14 residues. As DNA, the CDR3 is TGTGCCAGCAGTGGATTAATTGTTGGAGAGACCCAGTACTTC. Residues: CASSGLIVGETQYF.

This clone was counted between two and nine times. The V gene is TRBV7-8, the J gene TRBJ1-2, with D hard to call. Trimming shortened V by 2 bases and J by 6 bases, and 7 bases separated the two germline ends. From germline, CDR1 is SGHVS and CDR2 FQNEAQ. The CDR3 totals 12 residues. CDR3 DNA sequence: TGTGCCAGCAGCTTAATGGCGGATGGCTACACCTTC. It specifies CASSLMADGYTF.

The chain carries TRBV7-2 and TRBJ2-1; TRBD2 matches 10 bases. The trim removed 5 bases at V and 2 bases at J, leaving 6 bases unmatched. The germline V gene encodes CDR1 SGHTA and CDR2 FQGNSA. CDR3 length equals 16 residues. The DNA for the CDR3 is TGTGCCAGCAGCCCCCGGACTAGCGGAGCCTACAATGAGCAGTTCTTC. It is translated as CASSPRTSGAYNEQFF.

The chain combines TRBV11-2 with TRBJ2-7, with D tentatively TRBD2 (5 bases). V dropped 1 base and J dropped 3 bases, with 13 bases sitting between them. CDR3 length: 15 residues. The germline V gene has CDR1 SGHAT and CDR2 FQNNGV. The CDR3 DNA sequence: TGTGCCAGCAGCTTAGGCACGGGGTTGGGCTACGAGCAGTACTTC. Translation: CASSLGTGLGYEQYF.

The V and J genes are TRBV6-6 and TRBJ2-4, with 12 bases that match TRBD2. Germline trimming cut 10 bases from V and 8 bases from J; bases unmatched to any gene: 6. Germline CDR1 is MNHNY and CDR2 is SVGAGI (reference sequence). This CDR3 contains 13 residues. The CDR3 coding sequence is TGTGCCACCCACCGGACTAGCGGGGACATTCAGTACTTC. Its protein product is CATHRTSGDIQYF.

The chain recombines TRBV21-1 with TRBJ1-5; the table names TRBD1, a call not compared with the DNA. TRBV21-1 is classified as a pseudogene. The length of the CDR3 is 14 residues. CDR3 DNA: TGTGCCAGCAGCAAGGGACAGCCTTTGTGGCCCCAGCATTTT. This sequence encodes CASSKGQPLWPQHF.

The V and J genes are TRBV29-1 and TRBJ2-6; D is unresolved. With 4 bases removed from V and 2 bases from J, the gap between germline ends came to 18 bases. CDR1 and CDR2 from the germline V gene are SQVTM and ANQGSEA. The CDR3 covers 17 residues. The CDR3 coding sequence is TGCAGCGTTGGACCCGGGTGGGGTATGACTGGGGCCAACGTCCTGACTTTC. As protein: CSVGPGWGMTGANVLTF. The full variable domain, in which reference TRBV29-1 and TRBJ2-6 provide the parts outside the CDR3, is SAVISQKPSRDICQRGTSLTIQCQVDSQVTMMFWYRQQPGQSLTLIATANQGSEATYESGFVIDKFPISRPNLTFSTLTVSNMSPEDSSIYLCSVGPGWGMTGANVLTFGAGSRLTVL.